The 30 T cell receptor beta chains reported below all come from one sample, sequenced in a study of naive and memory T cell subsets (dated by TCRdb to 2017 to 2019). Taken with the paper, the label for treatment or condition translates to: skin biopsy from PPD injection site in Mantoux-positive individual. The study reported a robust and sensitive protocol to amplify, sequence and analyze TCRs, based on 3' ligation of a UMI-containing oligonucleotide to TCR cDNA. The method was UMI-ligation and nested PCR. Sequencing relied on an Illumina MiSeq. The ligated cDNA was amplified by four rounds of PCR, in which nested alpha and beta constant region primers were used together with the SP2 primer. In-frame beta chains were kept once TCRdb had trimmed the public reads at Q25 with fastp and called clones with MiXCR. Each record represents a unique CDR3 protein, reported with the most common genes and DNA among its rows. The sample profile shows about 24,000 distinct CDR3 sequences; about 6% of them were found once. The ten largest make up approximately 5.7% of the sample.

Sample: skin, taken from a tuberculin skin test site. These receptors all stem from an adult in good health.

This clonotype has ten or more counts. The rearrangement uses TRBV20-1 and TRBJ1-1, with D possibly TRBD1 on 5 matching bases. Trimming cost V 0 bases and J 1 base, with 15 bases left between them. Germline-derived CDR1 and CDR2 are DFQATT and SNEGSKA (reference sequence). The CDR3 loop spans 16 amino acids. The DNA of the CDR3 is TGCAGTGCTAGAGATAGCACAGCTGGGGCGAACACTGAAGCTTTCTTT. It encodes CSARDSTAGANTEAFF.

This clonotype showed up just a few times. This CDR3 reads CASSLAARQNTEAFF. In DNA, the CDR3 is TGTGCCAGCAGCTTAGCCGCCAGACAGAACACTGAAGCTTTCTTT. The rearrangement links TRBV7-2 to TRBJ1-1; no reliable D call. Germline CDR1 is SGHTA and CDR2 is FQGNSA. With 0 bases removed from V and 1 base from J, the gap between germline ends came to 9 bases. The CDR3 runs to 15 residues.

At least ten counts were recorded for this clonotype. This CDR3 is CSVEDWRIALNNEQFF. CDR3 bases: TGCAGCGTTGAAGATTGGCGGATCGCTCTGAACAATGAGCAGTTCTTC. V gene TRBV29-1 combines with J gene TRBJ2-1; D not certain. The V end lost 0 bases, the J end lost 5 bases, and 17 bases lay between the germline ends. Germline values: CDR1 SQVTM, CDR2 ANQGSEA. This CDR3 region has 16 residues.

This clonotype was found a few times. The rearrangement links TRBV10-3 to TRBJ1-6; maybe TRBD1 (5 bases). This CDR3 has 18 residues. Trimming took off 10 bases at V and 0 bases at J, with 22 bases between the two ends. The germline V gene encodes CDR1 ENHRY and CDR2 SYGVKD. CDR3 in amino acids: CASSRDLVSSSYNSPLHF. The DNA of the CDR3 is TGTGCCAGCTCCCGGGACCTAGTTTCAAGCTCCTATAATTCACCCCTCCACTTT.

This clonotype was observed a few times. The V call is TRBV20-1, the J call TRBJ1-2; TRBD1 matches at 10 bases. CDR3 length equals 16 residues. V was clipped by 4 bases and J by 3 bases; unmatched bases: 11. Germline CDR1 is DFQATT and CDR2 is SNEGSKA (reference sequence). The CDR3 region is CSATPRDRGEDYGYTF. CDR3 nucleotide sequence: TGCAGTGCTACTCCCCGGGACAGGGGTGAGGACTATGGCTACACCTTC.

This clonotype was found many times. The chain has TRBV27 and TRBJ2-4; possibly TRBD2 for D (5 bases). From germline, CDR1 is MNHEY and CDR2 SMNVEV (reference sequence). The V and J ends lost 0 bases and 9 bases respectively, with 15 bases between them. This CDR3 has 15 amino acids. CDR3 residues: CASSLSLAGRGIQYF. CDR3 sequence (DNA): TGTGCCAGCAGTTTATCCTTAGCTGGCCGGGGCATTCAGTACTTC.

This clonotype rates as medium-sized. V gene TRBV7-2 combines with J gene TRBJ2-2, with 8 bases matching TRBD1. V was clipped by 3 bases and J by 6 bases; unmatched bases: 3. CDR1 is SGHTA, CDR2 FQGNSA, per germline. The CDR3 runs 14 residues. The CDR3 spells CASSLGRGPGELFF. The CDR3 DNA reads as TGTGCCAGCAGCTTGGGCAGGGGGCCCGGGGAGCTGTTTTTT.

This clonotype showed up many times. The rearrangement links TRBV29-1 to TRBJ2-7; TRBD1 matches 11 bases. The V and J ends lost 7 bases and 6 bases, in that order; junction bases with no gene match: 8. The CDR3 sequence is 13 residues long. CDR1 and CDR2 from the germline V gene are SQVTM and ANQGSEA. CDR3 sequence: CSGGTGTGGEQYF. The CDR3 DNA reads TGCAGCGGTGGAACCGGGACAGGGGGCGAGCAGTACTTC.

This clonotype is medium-sized. This chain connects TRBV20-1 to TRBJ2-5; D is possibly TRBD2 (7 bases). V lost 5 bases to trimming and J lost 2 bases, with 12 bases between them. Germline V gene data show CDR1 as DFQATT and CDR2 as SNEGSKA (reference sequence). The CDR3 sequence is 13 residues long. The CDR3 region is CSALKGGQETQYF. For the CDR3, the DNA is TGCAGTGCTCTGAAGGGGGGGCAAGAGACCCAGTACTTC.

This clonotype was recorded many times. The chain has TRBV4-3 and TRBJ2-7; weak D call: TRBD1 (5 bases). Trimming stripped 2 bases from V and 5 bases from J, with 16 bases between. This CDR3 region has 15 residues. Germline V lookup: CDR1 LGHNA, CDR2 YSLEER. The CDR3: CASSQSGLLPNEQYF. CDR3 DNA: TGCGCCAGCAGCCAATCAGGGCTTCTTCCCAACGAGCAGTACTTC.

This clonotype was seen a few times. The V and J genes are TRBV11-2 and TRBJ2-5; 9 bases agree with TRBD2. The CDR3 spans 17 residues. Germline V CDR1 and CDR2: SGHAT, FQNNGV. The J segment lost 0 bases and the V segment lost 1 base, leaving 6 bases of the junction unmatched. DNA for the CDR3: TGTGCCAGCAGCTTAGGGACTAGCGCGATCAACCAAGAGACCCAGTACTTC. It is translated as CASSLGTSAINQETQYF.

This clonotype was seen many times. The chain has TRBV28 and TRBJ1-5; no clear D gene. This CDR3 spans 16 amino acids. The ends were cut back, 5 bases at V and 0 bases at J, with 14 bases in the middle. CDR1 MDHEN and CDR2 SYDVKM come from the germline V gene. DNA of the CDR3: TGTGCCAGCAGTCCGGAGTGGGGAGTTAGCAATCAGCCCCAGCATTTT. This encodes CASSPEWGVSNQPQHF.

As to this clonotype: Just one base apart from a much larger clone, this may be a read error. The CDR3 does not close with the conserved phenylalanine or tryptophan, likely indicating a read error. The chain joins TRBV27 to TRBJ2-1, with unresolved D. The V end lost 4 bases, the J end lost 9 bases, and 10 bases lay between the germline ends. Germline V gene lookup returns CDR1 MNHEY and CDR2 SMNVEV (reference sequence). The CDR3 sequence is 12 residues long. The DNA for the CDR3 is TGTGCCAGCAGTTACCTAGGAAGTGAGCAGTTCCTC. This gives the protein CASSYLGSEQFL.

This clonotype is medium-sized by share. The chain has TRBV7-8 and TRBJ2-7; D might be TRBD2 (5 bases). Germline-derived CDR1 and CDR2 are SGHVS and FQNEAQ. The CDR3 runs 16 residues. The V end lost 2 bases, the J end lost 4 bases, and 18 bases lay between the germline ends. The CDR3 bases are TGTGCCAGCAGCTTAACCAGCGGATCCAACTCGTACGAGCAGTACTTC. This gives the protein CASSLTSGSNSYEQYF. Complete variable domain (other parts from reference TRBV7-8 and TRBJ2-7): GAGVSQSPRYKVAKRGQDVALRCDPISGHVSLFWYQQALGQGPEFLTYFQNEAQLDKSGLPSDRFFAERPEGSVSTLKIQRTQQEDSAVYLCASSLTSGSNSYEQYFGPGTRLTVT.

This clonotype showed up just a few times. CDR3 amino acids: CASSDSAPDSSYGYTF. Written as DNA, the CDR3 is TGTGCCAGCAGTGACTCAGCCCCGGACAGTAGCTATGGCTACACCTTC. The V call is TRBV6-4, the J call TRBJ1-2; TRBD1 is a possible D gene (6 bases). This CDR3 has 16 amino acids. CDR1 and CDR2 from the germline V gene are MRHNA and SNTAGT. The V end was cut by 0 bases, the J end by 4 bases, with 15 bases between.

This clonotype was recorded a few times. V usage is TRBV6-1 and J usage is TRBJ1-2; no firm D call. The CDR3 extends over 15 amino acids. V lost 1 base and J lost 8, with 17 bases in between. Per the germline V gene, CDR1 is MNHNS and CDR2 is SASEGT. The CDR3 region is CASSEGLLAGGGYTF. Here the CDR3 DNA reads TGTGCCAGCAGTGAAGGTCTCCTCGCGGGAGGAGGCTACACCTTC.

This clonotype was seen at least ten times. This chain connects TRBV10-3 to TRBJ1-1; TRBD1 agrees at 8 bases. The germline CDR1 and CDR2 sequences are ENHRY and SYGVKD. With V trimmed by 6 bases and J by 4 bases, 4 bases remained unmatched. The CDR3 has 13 amino acids. CDR3 sequence reads: CAIRPGTGTEAFF. In DNA form, the CDR3 reads TGTGCCATCAGACCAGGGACAGGCACTGAAGCTTTCTTT.

This clonotype was seen ten or more times. The J gene is TRBJ2-3, the V gene TRBV6-6; 9 bases match TRBD2. Germline values: CDR1 MNHNY, CDR2 SVGAGI (reference sequence). The trim removed 0 bases at V and 3 bases at J, leaving 7 bases unmatched. The CDR3 is 17 amino acids. The CDR3 loop reads CASSYSPAGGGTDTQYF. CDR3 nucleotide sequence: TGTGCCAGCAGTTACTCCCCAGCGGGAGGAGGGACAGATACGCAGTATTTT.

The sample holds many counts of this clonotype. This sequence joins TRBV29-1 and TRBJ1-1; a possible D gene is TRBD1 (5 bases). CDR3 length: 13 amino acids. V was cut by 6 bases and J by 6 bases, with 17 bases left in between. CDR1 is SQVTM and CDR2 is ANQGSEA in the germline V gene. CDR3 sequence: CSVHGAGWAEAFF. The CDR3 DNA follows: TGCAGCGTCCATGGGGCGGGGTGGGCTGAAGCTTTCTTT.

This clonotype was observed at least ten times. CDR3 in DNA: TGTGCCAGCAGCGAACAACACGCCACTGAAGCTTTCTTT. Translating gives CASSEQHATEAFF. The chain joins TRBV9 to TRBJ1-1; no firm D call. In germline, CDR1 is SGDLS, CDR2 YYNGEE. V was clipped by 3 bases and J by 4 bases, with 10 bases between them. The CDR3 runs 13 residues.

This clonotype was found many times. The chain combines TRBV9 with TRBJ2-5; D remains unclear. CDR1 and CDR2 (germline): SGDLS, YYNGEE. This CDR3 has 13 amino acids. V lost 2 bases and J 1 base, leaving 6 bases between the germline ends. CDR3 in amino acids: CASSVRPQETQYF. The CDR3 region has the DNA TGTGCCAGCAGCGTCAGGCCCCAAGAGACCCAGTACTTC.

This clonotype was picked up a small number of times. The CDR3 coding sequence is TGTGCCAGCAGTTACTTTACAAGCCTTAATCAGCCCCAGCATTTT. This gives the protein CASSYFTSLNQPQHF. The chain uses TRBV6-2 or TRBV6-3 and TRBJ1-5; D unresolved. The CDR3 has 15 residues. Germline lookup yields CDR1 MNHEY and CDR2 SVGEGT. The germline V and J ends were trimmed by 1 base and 4 bases, with 11 bases remaining between them.

This clonotype was observed a handful of times. The chain links TRBV7-2 to TRBJ1-4; a possible D gene is TRBD1 (5 bases). CDR3 size: 16 residues. The V gene lost 4 bases and the J gene lost 6 bases, with 18 bases spanning the gap. CDR1 is SGHTA and CDR2 is FQGNSA in the germline V gene. CDR3 region: CASSWGPGGMDEKLFF. Here the CDR3 DNA reads TGTGCCAGCAGCTGGGGACCCGGGGGGATGGATGAAAAACTGTTTTTT.

This clonotype was seen many times. This rearrangement joins TRBV7-2 to TRBJ1-1; D remains ambiguous. Between the trimmed V and J ends, which lost 7 bases and 12 bases, there was a span of 21 bases. Germline lookup yields CDR1 SGHTA and CDR2 FQGNSA. CDR3 length equals 13 residues. CDR3 in DNA: TGTGCCAGCACCGTTCTGGAAGGAGGTCGAACTTTCTTT. This gives the protein CASTVLEGGRTFF.

To note about this clonotype: A much larger clone lies a single base off, so this may be a read error. V usage is TRBV9 and J usage is TRBJ2-5; the match to TRBD2 covers 14 bases. The CDR3 totals 21 residues. From germline, CDR1 is SGDLS and CDR2 YYNGEE. The J segment lost 2 bases and the V segment lost 4 bases, leaving 19 bases of the junction unmatched. The CDR3 DNA is TGTGCCAGCAGCATAGATGGACTAGCGGGGGGAGGCGTCGAAACGCAAGAGACCCAGTACTTC. It specifies CASSIDGLAGGGVETQETQYF.

This clonotype was seen at least ten times. The CDR3 nucleotides are TGTGCCAGCAGCTTGCAAGTCGGTACCTACAATGAGCAGTTCTTC. This gives the protein CASSLQVGTYNEQFF. The genes are TRBV5-4 and TRBJ2-1; no firm D call. V gave up 1 base and J gave up 2 bases, with 10 bases separating them. Germline V lookup: CDR1 SGHNT, CDR2 YYREEE (reference sequence). CDR3 length equals 15 residues. The full variable domain, in which reference TRBV5-4 and TRBJ2-1 provide the parts outside the CDR3, is ETGVTQSPTHLIKTRGQQVTLRCSSQSGHNTVSWYQQALGQGPQFIFQYYREEENGRGNFPPRFSGLQFPNYSSELNVNALELDDSALYLCASSLQVGTYNEQFFGPGTRLTVL.

The table lists this clonotype with many counts. The chain joins TRBV20-1 to TRBJ2-7; D remains ambiguous. This CDR3 has 11 residues. The germline V and J ends were trimmed by 5 bases and 6 bases, with 11 bases remaining between them. Germline-derived CDR1 and CDR2 are DFQATT and SNEGSKA (reference sequence). The CDR3 sequence: CSALTRREQYF. The CDR3 DNA reads TGCAGTGCTCTGACCCGCCGCGAGCAGTACTTC.

This clonotype came up many times. The chain joins TRBV4-2 to TRBJ1-1; TRBD1 matches 9 bases. Unmatched junction bases numbered 7, after V lost 0 bases and J lost 5 bases. Germline CDR1 reads LGHNA; CDR2 reads YNFKEQ. This CDR3 is 16 amino acids long. The CDR3 spells CASSQDVQGAWTEAFF. CDR3 sequence (DNA): TGTGCCAGCAGCCAAGATGTACAGGGGGCTTGGACTGAAGCTTTCTTT.

This clonotype was seen many times. This sequence joins TRBV14 and TRBJ1-1, with 7 bases identical to TRBD1. The CDR3 is made up of 15 amino acids. Germline CDR1 and CDR2: SGHDN and FVKESK. Germline trimming cut 0 bases from V and 10 bases from J; bases unmatched to any gene: 11. Here the CDR3 reads CASSQDSRGLRGAFF. The DNA for the CDR3 is TGTGCCAGCAGCCAAGATTCGAGGGGGCTGAGGGGAGCTTTCTTT.

This clonotype appeared many times. The chain has TRBV4-1 and TRBJ2-1; weak D call: TRBD1 (5 bases). The CDR3 runs to 16 residues. In germline, CDR1 is MGHRA, CDR2 YSYEKL. Between the trimmed V and J ends, which lost 4 bases and 4 bases, there was a span of 17 bases. CDR3 in amino acids: CASSLLSRVGYNEQFF. As DNA, the CDR3 is TGCGCCAGCAGCCTCCTATCCAGGGTAGGGTACAATGAGCAGTTCTTC.